A single sample is the source of the 16 T cell receptor beta chains below, sequenced in a study of human T cells and chemical hapten exposure. Time point specified: patch test 3, about 24 weeks after DPC sensitization. Treatment specified: therapeutic diphenylcyclopropenone sensitization with weekly scalp DPC. MiXCR, applied by TCRdb to the RACE reads, yields one record per CDR3 protein. This sample has 150,000 to 200,000 distinct CDR3 sequences; roughly 26% occur once, and the top ten carry around 1.9%. The sequences come from whole blood, collected in connection with sensitization to the hapten diphenylcyclopropenone (DPC). Source of these receptors: a woman younger than 35 with alopecia areata. Some clones in this sample may be carry-over from other donors' samples.

The V and J genes are TRBV10-2 and TRBJ1-5; D not certain. Germline values: CDR1 WSHSY, CDR2 SAAADI. Trimming pared 0 bases from V and 0 bases from J, leaving 3 bases between. The CDR3 covers 14 residues. The CDR3 reads CASSESDSNQPQHF. CDR3 sequence (DNA): TGCGCCAGCAGTGAGTCCGATAGCAATCAGCCCCAGCATTTT.

Comments on this clonotype: At one of its ends the junction is not consistent with the germline gene, which may arise from a read error. The V and J genes are TRBV4-1 and TRBJ2-1, with 16 nucleotides matching TRBD2. The CDR3 contains 15 residues. CDR1 and CDR2 from the germline V gene are MGHRA and YSYEKL. Here the CDR3 DNA reads TGCGCCAGCACCCTTGAAGGGACTAGCGGGGGGGCCGGGGTCTTC. It codes for CASTLEGTSGGAGVF.

V gene TRBV2 combines with J gene TRBJ2-2; D unclear. Germline V lookup: CDR1 SNHLY, CDR2 FYNNEI. This CDR3 is built from 11 residues. Trimming removed 9 bases at V and 6 bases at J, with 8 bases between. The CDR3 loop reads CASADPGELFF. CDR3 nucleotides: TGTGCCAGTGCCGATCCCGGGGAGCTGTTTTTT.

The chain combines TRBV5-8 with TRBJ2-3, with D perhaps TRBD1 (5 bases). CDR1 is SGHTS, CDR2 YDEGEE, per germline. Trimming took off 4 bases at V and 4 bases at J, with 13 bases between the two ends. The CDR3 runs 14 residues. CDR3 coding DNA: TGTGCCAGCAGCCCCAGGGCACGGGCAGATACGCAGTATTTT. Amino acid sequence: CASSPRARADTQYF.

V usage is TRBV2 and J usage is TRBJ1-6; no reliable D call. Per the germline V gene, CDR1 is SNHLY and CDR2 is FYNNEI. This CDR3 has 10 residues. Trimming stripped 2 bases from V and 15 bases from J, with 5 bases between. CDR3 amino acids: CASSELHLHF. DNA of the CDR3: TGTGCCAGCAGTGAACTTCACCTCCACTTT.

V usage is TRBV6-2 or TRBV6-3 and J usage is TRBJ2-1; D might be TRBD2 (5 bases). CDR1 and CDR2 from the germline V gene are MNHEY and SVGEGT. The CDR3 length is 15 residues. The V end was cut by 2 bases, the J end by 4 bases, with 12 bases between. This chain's CDR3 is CASSYTGEQYNEQFF. The DNA of the CDR3 is TGTGCCAGCAGTTACACCGGGGAGCAATACAATGAGCAGTTCTTC.

The V and J genes are TRBV5-1 and TRBJ2-3; D possibly corresponds to TRBD1 (6 bases). The germline gives CDR1 SGHRS, CDR2 YFSETQ. V lost 2 bases and J 6 bases, leaving 13 bases between the germline ends. This CDR3 is 14 amino acids long. CDR3 DNA: TGCGCCAGCAGCTTCCGGGACAACCCTGATACGCAGTATTTT. It is translated as CASSFRDNPDTQYF.

The chain joins TRBV7-9 to TRBJ2-7, with 12 bases aligning to TRBD2. The J segment lost 5 bases and the V segment lost 1 base, leaving 3 bases of the junction unmatched. The CDR3 runs to 15 residues. CDR1 and CDR2 (germline): SEHNR, FQNEAQ (reference sequence). The CDR3, as DNA: TGTGCCAGCAGCTTAGTAACTAGCGGGAGGAACGAGCAGTACTTC. Its protein is CASSLVTSGRNEQYF.

The gene calls are TRBV28 and TRBJ2-3; no clear D. This CDR3 comprises 14 residues. V lost 3 bases and J lost 1, with 8 bases in between. Per the germline V gene, CDR1 is MDHEN and CDR2 is SYDVKM. The CDR3 bases are TGTGCCAGCAGTTTCTTGGTCCGCACAGATACGCAGTATTTT. It yields the protein CASSFLVRTDTQYF.

This clonotype was seen a few times. The chain couples TRBV7-8 to TRBJ1-1, with a tentative D call TRBD1 (6 bases). CDR1 is SGHVS, CDR2 FQNEAQ, per germline. Trimming took off 2 bases at V and 1 base at J, with 11 bases between the two ends. The CDR3 covers 15 residues. CDR3 DNA sequence: TGTGCCAGCAGCTTAAGGGGGGAAGGGAACACTGAAGCTTTCTTT. This gives the protein CASSLRGEGNTEAFF.

V is TRBV25-1 and J is TRBJ1-6; 7 positions agree with TRBD1. This CDR3 is built from 15 residues. Germline V gene data show CDR1 as MGHDK and CDR2 as SYGVNS. V lost 5 bases and J lost 5; bases outside the gene matches: 6. The CDR3 DNA reads as TGTGCCAGCAGTAAAAGGGACAGAAATAATTCACCCCTCCACTTT. This sequence encodes CASSKRDRNNSPLHF.

This rearrangement joins TRBV28 to TRBJ1-1, with TRBD1 matching 9 bases. With V trimmed by 6 bases and J by 3 bases, 5 bases remained unmatched. Germline V gene sequence: CDR1 MDHEN, CDR2 SYDVKM. The CDR3 loop spans 14 amino acids. This CDR3 reads CASSLQGAYTEAFF. CDR3 DNA sequence: TGTGCCAGCAGCCTACAGGGGGCTTACACTGAAGCTTTCTTT.

The CDR3 here is CASSPSGGRGEKLFF. The CDR3 region has the DNA TGTGCCAGCTCACCATCGGGGGGACGTGGAGAAAAACTGTTTTTT. The genes are TRBV18 and TRBJ1-4; D is perhaps TRBD1 (5 bases). This CDR3 is 15 amino acids long. V was shortened by 2 bases and J by 8 bases, with 15 bases between the two germline ends. Germline V CDR1 and CDR2: KGHSH, LQKENI. Together with reference TRBV18 and TRBJ1-4, the CDR3 gives the full variable domain: NAGVMQNPRHLVRRRGQEARLRCSPMKGHSHVYWYRQLPEEGLKFMVYLQKENIIDESGMPKERFSAEFPKEGPSILRIQQVVRGDSAAYFCASSPSGGRGEKLFFGSGTQLSVL.

V gene TRBV2 combines with J gene TRBJ2-1; no reliable D call. With 4 bases removed from V and 10 bases from J, the gap between germline ends came to 5 bases. Germline lookup yields CDR1 SNHLY and CDR2 FYNNEI. This CDR3 has 10 amino acids. The CDR3 is CASSVSEQFF. The CDR3, as DNA: TGTGCCAGCAGTGTTTCGGAGCAGTTCTTC.

V is TRBV11-2 and J is TRBJ2-7; 13 bases are shared with TRBD2. CDR3 size: 16 residues. Trimming at V came to 7 bases and at J to 7 bases, leaving 13 bases not matched to a gene. CDR1 SGHAT and CDR2 FQNNGV come from the germline V gene. The CDR3 bases are TGTGCCAGCAACTTGATCGGGACTAGCGGGGCCTTGGAGCAGTACTTC. This encodes CASNLIGTSGALEQYF.

This clonotype was counted between two and nine times. The genes are TRBV20-1 and TRBJ2-3; 7 bases agree with TRBD2. Per the germline V gene, CDR1 is DFQATT and CDR2 is SNEGSKA (reference sequence). This CDR3 has 13 amino acids. V lost 1 base to trimming and J lost 4 bases; unmatched junction nucleotides: 2. This CDR3 is CSARAGGPDTQYF. The CDR3 region has the DNA TGCAGTGCTAGAGCGGGGGGACCAGATACGCAGTATTTT.